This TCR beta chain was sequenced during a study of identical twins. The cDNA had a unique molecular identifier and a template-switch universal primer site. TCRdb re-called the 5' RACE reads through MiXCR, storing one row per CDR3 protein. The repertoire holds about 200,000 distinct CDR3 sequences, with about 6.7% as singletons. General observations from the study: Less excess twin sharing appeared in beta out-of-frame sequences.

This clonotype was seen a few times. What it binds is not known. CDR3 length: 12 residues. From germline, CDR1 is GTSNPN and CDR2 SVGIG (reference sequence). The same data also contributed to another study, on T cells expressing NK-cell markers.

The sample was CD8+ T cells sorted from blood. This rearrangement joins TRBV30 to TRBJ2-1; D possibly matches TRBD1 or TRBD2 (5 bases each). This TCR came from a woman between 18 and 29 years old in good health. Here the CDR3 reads CVGTTSYNEQFF. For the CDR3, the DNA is TGTGTCGGGACCACCTCCTACAATGAGCAGTTCTTC.